This T cell receptor beta chain originates from a study of shared clonotypes between healthy human individuals. Study-wide context: CD8 memory received one plate per donor, CD8 naive two, CD4 memory three and CD4 naive three.

Here immunoSEQ multiplex PCR was the method, and the copy in TCRdb shows in-frame clones only, minus some. The table lists over 2 million clones, about 95% of them singletons, with more than 0.95% in the top ten. Terminally differentiated effector memory CD45RA+ cells were excluded from the naive CD8 cells, which were CD45RO-negative and positively selected for CCR7. The donors, healthy adults who were HIV-negative, had experienced no recent acute infections or vaccinations. Trimming removed 3 bases from V and 3 bases from J, with 12 bases in between. In germline, CDR1 is MGHRA, CDR2 YSYEKL. The CDR3 contains 14 residues.

The sequencing input was naive CD8+ T cells sorted from blood. The chain couples TRBV4-1 to TRBJ2-7, with D possibly being TRBD1 (6 bases). The origin of this receptor is a man younger than 30 in good health. The DNA for the CDR3 is TGCGCCAGCAGCCAGATAACAGGGTACTACGAGCAGTACTTC. Its protein product is CASSQITGYYEQYF.